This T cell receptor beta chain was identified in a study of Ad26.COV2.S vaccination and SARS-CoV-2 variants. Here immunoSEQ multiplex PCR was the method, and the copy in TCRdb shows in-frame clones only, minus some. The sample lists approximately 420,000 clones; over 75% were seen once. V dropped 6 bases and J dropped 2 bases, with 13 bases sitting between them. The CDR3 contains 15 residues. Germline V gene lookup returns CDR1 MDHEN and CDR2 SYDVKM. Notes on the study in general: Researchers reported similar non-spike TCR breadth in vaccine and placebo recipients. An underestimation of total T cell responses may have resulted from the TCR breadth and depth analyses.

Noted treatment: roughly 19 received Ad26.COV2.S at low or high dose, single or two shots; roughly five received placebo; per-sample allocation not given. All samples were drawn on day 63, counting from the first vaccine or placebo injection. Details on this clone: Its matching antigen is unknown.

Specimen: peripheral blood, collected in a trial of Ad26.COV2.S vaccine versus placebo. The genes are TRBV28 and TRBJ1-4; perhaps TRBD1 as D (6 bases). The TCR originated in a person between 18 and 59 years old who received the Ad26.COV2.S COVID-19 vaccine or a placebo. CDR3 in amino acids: CASSIRTATNEKLFF. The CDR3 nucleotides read TGTGCCAGCAGCATCCGGACAGCTACTAATGAAAAACTGTTTTTT.